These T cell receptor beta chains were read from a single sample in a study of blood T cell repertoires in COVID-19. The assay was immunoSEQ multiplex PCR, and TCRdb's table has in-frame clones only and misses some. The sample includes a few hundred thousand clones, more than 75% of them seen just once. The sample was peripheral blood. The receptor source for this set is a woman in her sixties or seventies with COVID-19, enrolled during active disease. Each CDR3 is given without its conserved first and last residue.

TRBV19,ASSDRLAGTDTQY
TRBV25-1,ASSDGTGVNTEAF
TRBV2,ASSEAGQGLNEQF
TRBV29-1,SVEPPGQGSEQY
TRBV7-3,ASSLGTTTEAF
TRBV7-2,ASSLKTSANSPLH
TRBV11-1,ASSPGGEQPQH
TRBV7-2,ASSSGDRENEKLF
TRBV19,ASAPGGGGTEAF
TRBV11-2,ASSSPGRFQGGYT
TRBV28,ASSETGEWGTEAF
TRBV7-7,ASSYDGGGQETQY
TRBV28,ASSLEDRGLTGELF
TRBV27,ASSLYPSRGGVGNQPQH
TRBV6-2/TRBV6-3,ASSYSLGSSYNEQF
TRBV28,ATLARGTGNSPLH
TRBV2,ASRGTGARYYGYT
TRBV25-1,ASSGTGRTEAF
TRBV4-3,ASSRRIPGTDNTGELF
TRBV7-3,ASSGTLGDTGELF
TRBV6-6,ASSRTGLANTGELF
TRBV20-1,SARAYDGLF
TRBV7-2,ASSPRGVGTDTQY
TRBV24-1,ATQPGTSYEQF
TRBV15,ATSRDPQGGQY
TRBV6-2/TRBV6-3,ASSDDGTGGLWDEQF
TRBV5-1,ASSPRTGGSRGNTIY
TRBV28,ASSFGGRNGYT
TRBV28,ASSQGQTTDTQY
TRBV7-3,ASSLMRNTEAF
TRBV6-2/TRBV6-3,ASSYVARGRSYNEQF
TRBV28,ASSLGGRVGGYT
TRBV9,ASSVRGLGYT
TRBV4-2,ASSQDGAGGTDTQY
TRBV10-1,ASSVTRTREVNSPLH
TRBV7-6,ASSSGLAGGMALTGELF
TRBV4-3,ASSRTGPPLYNSPLH
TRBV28,ASSLWSLPDRAYEQY
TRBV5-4,ASSLPGAQTYGYT
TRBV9,ASSVVGGSPGNTIY
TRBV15,ATQHSGNTIY
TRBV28,ASSIRDYNSPLH
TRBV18,ASSPPAGLNTEAF
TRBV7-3,ASSAGQGGYT
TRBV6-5,ASSLAGSSNQPQH
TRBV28,ASSKTGSSGNTIY
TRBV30,AGSQQGYTGGQY
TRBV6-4,ASSADRGNYGYT
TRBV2,ASSDTGFFGYT
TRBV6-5,ASSPTFNEQF
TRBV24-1,ATSASSYNSPLH
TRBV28,ASSTGPSPLH
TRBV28,ASSLPGSRLGEKLF
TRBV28,ASSYGTVNSPLH
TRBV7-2,ASSLLAGEQF
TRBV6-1,ASSEFRAGGNTEAF
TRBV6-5,ASTQQGGGYT
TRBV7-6,ASSPGQGAYEQY
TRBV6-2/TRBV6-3,ASSRLAGENIQY
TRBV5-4,ASRTSGRGSSYNEQF